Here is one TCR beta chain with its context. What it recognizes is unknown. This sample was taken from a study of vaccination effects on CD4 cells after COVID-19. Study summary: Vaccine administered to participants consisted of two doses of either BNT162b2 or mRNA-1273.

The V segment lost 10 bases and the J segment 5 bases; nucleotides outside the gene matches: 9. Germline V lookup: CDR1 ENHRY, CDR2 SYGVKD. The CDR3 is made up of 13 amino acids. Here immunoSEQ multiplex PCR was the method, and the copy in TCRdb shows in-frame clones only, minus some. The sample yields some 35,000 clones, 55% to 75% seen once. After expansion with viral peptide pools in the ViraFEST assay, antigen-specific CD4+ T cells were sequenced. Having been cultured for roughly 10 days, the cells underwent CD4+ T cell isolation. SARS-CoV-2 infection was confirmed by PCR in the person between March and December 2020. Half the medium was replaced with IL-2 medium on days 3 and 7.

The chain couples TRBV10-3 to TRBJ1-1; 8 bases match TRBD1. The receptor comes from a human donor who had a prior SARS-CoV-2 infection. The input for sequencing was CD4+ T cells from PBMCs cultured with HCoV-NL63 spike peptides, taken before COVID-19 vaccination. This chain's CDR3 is CATTTGDRTEAFF. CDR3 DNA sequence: TGTGCCACCACGACAGGGGATAGGACTGAAGCTTTCTTT.